The rows below give T cell receptor beta chains drawn from one sample of a study of technical replicates of blood from a few donors. Clones were sequenced by immunoSEQ multiplex PCR, and TCRdb holds only the in-frame ones, with some missing. The sample holds about 100,000 clones, 85% to 95% seen once. The sequencing sample was made of T cells isolated from PBMCs. The receptors stem from a human donor in good health. CDR3s include the opening cysteine and the closing phenylalanine or tryptophan. Clone size is shown for a subset of rows, as once, few, many or a class of expanded clone.

abundance	v_gene	j_gene	CDR3aa
.	TRBV10-3	TRBJ2-7	CAIRDSILRSSYEQYF
.	TRBV28	TRBJ2-2	CASSLGGSTGELFF
.	TRBV19	TRBJ2-7	CASSPDTFDYEQYF
.	TRBV6-1	TRBJ1-1	CASSWGQYMNTEAFF
few	TRBV19	TRBJ1-1	CASSKGQGLSTEAFF
.	TRBV11-2	TRBJ1-1	CASSAVSTGGVSEAFF
once	TRBV4-1	TRBJ2-7	CASSQDWRATSGGYEQYF
.	TRBV7-9	TRBJ1-2	CASSVGPYGYTF
.	TRBV18	TRBJ2-5	CASSGIGTSGETQYF
.	TRBV25-1	TRBJ1-2	CASSPPPGRGYGYTF
.	TRBV28	TRBJ2-7	CASSTAGGRNYEQYF
.	TRBV4-1	TRBJ2-1	CASTDKAGGRVSSSYNEQFF
.	TRBV7-9	TRBJ2-5	CASSLSTLQETQYF
once	TRBV5-1	TRBJ1-5	CASSLAPGQGNQPQHF
.	TRBV4-1	TRBJ2-3	CASSQTGLAGGGPDTQYF
.	TRBV28	TRBJ1-4	CASSLPGGSSEKLFF
.	TRBV11-3	TRBJ1-1	CASSLYGEVNTEAFF
.	TRBV4-2	TRBJ2-5	CASSQRTAQETQYF
.	TRBV4-1	TRBJ1-2	CASSPKRVGTGTVYGYTF
.	TRBV6-1	TRBJ1-2	CASSELGQSIYRLYGYTF
.	TRBV28	TRBJ2-3	CASSLRQGPRTDTQYF
.	TRBV4-2	TRBJ2-7	CASSQVETGTSYEQYF
.	TRBV21-1	TRBJ2-1	CASTPMGGQNEQFF
.	TRBV6-5	TRBJ2-2	CASTHHPSGGGGLFF
.	TRBV7-7	TRBJ2-3	CASSLLGTSSDTQYF
.	TRBV7-8	TRBJ2-7	CASSPRQAVHEQYF
.	TRBV7-7	TRBJ2-1	CASSLAASGGIPREQFF